Each of the 15 T cell receptor beta chains below was sequenced from the same sample in a study of blood T cell repertoires in COVID-19. Only in-frame clones appear in the TCRdb table, and some are missing; sequencing was by immunoSEQ multiplex PCR. The data show some 190,000 clones, 82% seen once. Source material: peripheral blood. The receptor set was obtained from a woman aged 60-70 years with COVID-19, enrolled during active disease.

The chain combines TRBV6-5 with TRBJ2-5; TRBD1 matches 8 bases. This CDR3 comprises 15 residues. Germline V gene data show CDR1 as MNHEY and CDR2 as SVGAGI. Trimming removed 6 bases from V and 4 bases from J; junction bases left unmatched: 10. In DNA, the CDR3 is TGTGCCAGCAGGTCCGACAGGGGAGGTCCAGAGACCCAGTACTTC. Its translation is CASRSDRGGPETQYF.

V usage is TRBV10-3 and J usage is TRBJ2-2; perhaps TRBD1 as D (6 bases). The germline V gene has CDR1 ENHRY and CDR2 SYGVKD. The V and J ends lost 1 base and 5 bases respectively, with 8 bases between them. The CDR3 is 14 residues long. The CDR3 loop reads CAISELGATGELFF. The CDR3 DNA sequence: TGTGCCATCAGTGAGTTGGGGGCTACCGGGGAGCTGTTTTTT.

The gene calls are TRBV20-1 and TRBJ2-7, with 8 bases that match TRBD1. The J segment lost 6 bases and the V segment lost 3 bases, leaving 13 bases of the junction unmatched. Germline loops: CDR1 DFQATT, CDR2 SNEGSKA (reference sequence). This CDR3 comprises 15 residues. CDR3: CSASPRTGIGVEQYF. The CDR3 nucleotides are TGCAGTGCTAGTCCCCGGACAGGGATAGGTGTCGAGCAGTACTTC.

This clone was seen once. The gene calls are TRBV9 and TRBJ2-3; 8 bases line up with TRBD1. The J segment lost 3 bases and the V segment lost 2 bases, leaving 8 bases of the junction unmatched. The CDR3 runs 16 residues. Per germline, CDR1 SGDLS and CDR2 YYNGEE. The CDR3 protein is CASSVLAGGRTDTQYF. The CDR3, as DNA: TGTGCCAGCAGCGTCTTGGCAGGGGGCAGGACAGATACGCAGTATTTT.

J is TRBJ2-7 and V is TRBV6-1; D perhaps matches TRBD1 (7 bases). The CDR3 length is 14 residues. CDR1 is MNHNS, CDR2 SASEGT, per germline. The germline V and J ends were trimmed by 2 bases and 5 bases, with 13 bases remaining between them. CDR3 in amino acids: CASSEWGRGDEQYF. DNA of the CDR3: TGTGCCAGCAGTGAATGGGGCAGGGGGGACGAGCAGTACTTC.

This clone has a handful of counts. This chain connects TRBV3-1 (or the pseudogene TRBV3-2) to TRBJ2-7, with a weak D call TRBD1 (5 bases). Deletions cut 1 base from V and 2 bases from J, with 9 bases between. This CDR3 is built from 14 residues. Germline V CDR1 and CDR2: LGHDT, YNNKEL (reference sequence). CDR3 DNA: TGTGCCAGCAGCCAAGGTACAGGTGCCTACGAGCAGTACTTC. Encoded protein: CASSQGTGAYEQYF.

J is TRBJ2-7 and V is TRBV9, with TRBD1 as a possible D gene (5 bases). V shed 0 bases and J shed 2 bases, with 9 bases lying between them. There are 14 residues in the CDR3. The germline V gene encodes CDR1 SGDLS and CDR2 YYNGEE. Here the CDR3 reads CASSVAQGAYEQYF. The CDR3 nucleotides are TGTGCCAGCAGCGTAGCTCAGGGTGCCTACGAGCAGTACTTC.

V is TRBV10-1 and J is TRBJ2-3; D gene ambiguous. Looked up from germline, CDR1 is WNHNN and CDR2 is SYGVQD (reference sequence). Trimming removed 5 bases from V and 4 bases from J, with 10 bases in between. CDR3 length equals 13 residues. The CDR3 is CASSYGLPDTQYF. The CDR3 DNA reads as TGCGCCAGCAGTTACGGTTTACCAGATACGCAGTATTTT.

The gene calls are TRBV25-1 and TRBJ1-2, with D tentatively TRBD1 (6 bases). The ends were cut back, 7 bases at V and 3 bases at J, with 9 bases in the middle. CDR1 MGHDK and CDR2 SYGVNS come from the germline V gene. The CDR3 has 12 amino acids. The CDR3 region is CASTGHHYGYTF. The CDR3 DNA sequence: TGTGCCAGCACGGGACACCACTATGGCTACACCTTC.

The chain is built from TRBV7-2 and TRBJ1-6, with 7 bases fitting TRBD1. CDR3 length equals 14 residues. The germline gives CDR1 SGHTA, CDR2 FQGNSA. J gave up 7 bases and V 4 bases, and 4 bases lay outside the gene matches. The DNA for the CDR3 is TGTGCCAGCAGCTGGGACAGAGTCAATTCACCCCTCCACTTT. This gives the protein CASSWDRVNSPLHF.

The rearrangement uses TRBV29-1 and TRBJ1-1; the match to TRBD1 covers 7 bases. CDR3 length equals 13 residues. V shed 4 bases, J shed 0 bases, and the junction held 2 bases outside the gene matches. CDR1 is SQVTM and CDR2 is ANQGSEA in the germline V gene. CDR3 sequence: CSVVTGMNTEAFF. The CDR3 region has the DNA TGCAGCGTTGTGACAGGGATGAACACTGAAGCTTTCTTT.

This clone occurred a few times. CDR3: CASSLGGTGGYGETQYF. The CDR3, as DNA: TGTGCCAGCAGCTTAGGAGGGACAGGCGGGTATGGTGAGACCCAGTACTTC. The V call is TRBV11-2, the J call TRBJ2-5; TRBD1 matches at 8 bases. The CDR3 is 17 residues long. CDR1 and CDR2 (germline): SGHAT, FQNNGV. Trimming removed 1 base from V and 5 bases from J; junction bases left unmatched: 12.

The chain employs TRBV10-1 and TRBJ2-2; the match to TRBD1 covers 7 bases. The CDR3 contains 14 residues. The junction had 1 base not matched to a gene; V was cut back by 3 bases and J by 3 bases. The V gene's germline CDR1 is WNHNN and CDR2 SYGVQD (reference sequence). CDR3 DNA sequence: TGCGCCAGCAGTGACGGGACAGACACCGGGGAGCTGTTTTTT. Residues: CASSDGTDTGELFF.

For the CDR3, the DNA is TGTGCCAGCAGCCGACGACAGGGGACGAACACCGGGGAGCTGTTTTTT. Translation: CASSRRQGTNTGELFF. The V and J genes are TRBV3-1 (or the pseudogene TRBV3-2) and TRBJ2-2; 8 bases agree with TRBD1. The germline CDR1 and CDR2 sequences are LGHDT and YNNKEL (reference sequence). V dropped 4 bases and J dropped 0; count of bases not matched to a gene: 4. The CDR3 is 16 amino acids.

This clone was counted a single time. The J gene is TRBJ2-3, the V gene TRBV7-9; D may be TRBD1 (6 bases). CDR3 length: 15 residues. The V gene's germline CDR1 is SEHNR and CDR2 FQNEAQ (reference sequence). The ends were cut back, 6 bases at V and 2 bases at J, with 15 bases in the middle. The CDR3 DNA reads as TGTGCCAGCAGTTCCGGGACACTGCTCACAGATACGCAGTATTTT. Encoded protein: CASSSGTLLTDTQYF.